These 29 T cell receptor beta chains share one sample of origin, sequenced in a study of blood T cell repertoires in COVID-19. Assay used: immunoSEQ multiplex PCR; TCRdb lists only in-frame clones, some missing. This sample has 25,000 to 35,000 clones, with approximately 85% found just once. Input material: peripheral blood. The receptors were gathered from a man aged 55 to 70 with active COVID-19.

The count of this clone is one. This rearrangement joins TRBV5-5 to TRBJ2-1, with 12 nucleotides matching TRBD2. Germline V gene data show CDR1 as SGHKS and CDR2 as YYEKEE (reference sequence). J gave up 9 bases and V 4 bases, and 8 bases lay outside the gene matches. This CDR3 is 15 amino acids long. The CDR3 region is CASSPRTSGNSEQFF. CDR3 nucleotide sequence: TGTGCCAGCAGCCCAAGGACTAGCGGGAACAGTGAGCAGTTCTTC.

The chain uses TRBV9 and TRBJ2-2; 9 bases are a match to TRBD2. Germline assignment: CDR1 SGDLS and CDR2 YYNGEE. V was clipped by 3 bases and J by 10 bases; unmatched bases: 7. This CDR3 comprises 14 residues. CDR3 loop: CASSDFSGSVELFF. DNA for the CDR3: TGTGCCAGCAGCGATTTTAGCGGGAGCGTGGAGCTGTTTTTT.

This chain links TRBV7-3 with TRBJ2-5; 7 nucleotides line up with TRBD1. V shed 5 bases and J 5 bases; nucleotides not matched to a gene: 5. CDR3 size: 13 residues. Looked up from germline, CDR1 is SGHTA and CDR2 is FQGTGA. This CDR3 reads CASSVRGLETQYF. The CDR3 region has the DNA TGTGCCAGCAGCGTTAGGGGGCTGGAGACCCAGTACTTC.

The chain links TRBV5-1 to TRBJ2-7; TRBD1 is a possible D gene (6 bases). Germline V gene data show CDR1 as SGHRS and CDR2 as YFSETQ. The CDR3 extends over 14 amino acids. The V end lost 4 bases, the J end lost 0 bases, and 11 bases lay between the germline ends. The CDR3 DNA reads TGCGCCAGCAGCCCCGGGACAAACTCCTACGAGCAGTACTTC. It translates to CASSPGTNSYEQYF.

The genes are TRBV5-1 and TRBJ2-1; TRBD2 might be the D (6 bases). The CDR3 spans 14 residues. Trimming removed 2 bases at V and 4 bases at J, with 10 bases between. CDR1 is SGHRS, CDR2 YFSETQ, per germline. The CDR3 region is CASSFGGIYNEQFF. The DNA of the CDR3 is TGCGCCAGCAGCTTTGGCGGGATATACAATGAGCAGTTCTTC.

The chain employs TRBV2 and TRBJ2-1; 8 bases are a match to TRBD2. J lost 7 bases, V lost 6 bases, and 11 bases had no gene match. The CDR3 is 15 residues long. Germline V gene data show CDR1 as SNHLY and CDR2 as FYNNEI. The CDR3 is CASSSLLGGANEQFF. The CDR3 DNA reads as TGTGCCAGCAGCAGCCTCCTCGGGGGGGCGAATGAGCAGTTCTTC.

CDR3 loop: CASSAERAGTTFGELFF. The CDR3 region has the DNA TGTGCCAGCAGCGCCGAACGAGCGGGAACGACGTTCGGGGAGCTGTTTTTT. The chain has TRBV7-9 and TRBJ2-2; 7 bases are a match to TRBD2. This CDR3 comprises 17 residues. Per germline, CDR1 SEHNR and CDR2 FQNEAQ (reference sequence). V shed 5 bases, J shed 7 bases, and the junction held 16 bases outside the gene matches.

The table lists this clone with a few counts. The chain recombines TRBV5-4 with TRBJ2-1, with 11 bases that match TRBD2. This CDR3 is built from 15 residues. V lost 3 bases and J lost 4; bases outside the gene matches: 3. The germline CDR1 and CDR2 sequences are SGHNT and YYREEE (reference sequence). The CDR3 DNA sequence: TGTGCCAGCAGCTCGACTAGCGGGAATTACAATGAGCAGTTCTTC. Encoded protein: CASSSTSGNYNEQFF.

The V gene is TRBV11-2, the J gene TRBJ2-2; no definite D call. V was trimmed by 5 bases and J by 0 bases, leaving 4 bases between them. CDR1 SGHAT and CDR2 FQNNGV come from the germline V gene. The CDR3 runs 13 residues. The CDR3: CASSPTNTGELFF. The CDR3 DNA is TGTGCCAGCAGCCCCACGAACACCGGGGAGCTGTTTTTT. Based on the CDR3 plus reference TRBV11-2 and TRBJ2-2, the full variable domain is EAGVAQSPRYKIIEKRQSVAFWCNPISGHATLYWYQQILGQGPKLLIQFQNNGVVDDSQLPKDRFSAERLKGVDSTLKIQPAKLEDSAVYLCASSPTNTGELFFGEGSRLTVL.

The CDR3 is CASSQDAGTSGTQYF. CDR3 nucleotide sequence: TGTGCCAGCAGCCAAGATGCCGGGACTAGTGGTACCCAGTACTTC. The chain uses TRBV3-1 (or the pseudogene TRBV3-2) and TRBJ2-5; 8 bases match TRBD2. CDR3 size: 15 residues. In germline, CDR1 is LGHDT, CDR2 YNNKEL (reference sequence). Trimming took 0 bases from V and 8 from J; bases not matched to a gene: 8.

The chain employs TRBV28 and TRBJ1-3; a possible D gene is TRBD1 (5 bases). The CDR3 has 15 amino acids. CDR1 is MDHEN and CDR2 is SYDVKM in the germline V gene. V lost 2 bases and J 5 bases, leaving 13 bases between the germline ends. The DNA of the CDR3 is TGTGCCAGCAGTTTACGGTCTGGGGGGAGAAACACCATATATTTT. Translated: CASSLRSGGRNTIYF.

The chain recombines TRBV5-1 with TRBJ2-1; 8 nucleotides line up with TRBD2. Germline loops: CDR1 SGHRS, CDR2 YFSETQ. This CDR3 region has 14 residues. Trimming cost V 4 bases and J 7 bases; bases outside gene matches: 7. CDR3 protein: CASSGAGVGNEQFF. DNA of the CDR3: TGCGCCAGCAGCGGAGCGGGAGTGGGTAATGAGCAGTTCTTC. The full variable domain, with the rest looked up from reference TRBV5-1 and TRBJ2-1, is KAGVTQTPRYLIKTRGQQVTLSCSPISGHRSVSWYQQTPGQGLQFLFEYFSETQRNKGNFPGRFSGRQFSNSRSEMNVSTLELGDSALYLCASSGAGVGNEQFFGPGTRLTVL.

The chain links TRBV2 to TRBJ1-5, with a tentative D call TRBD1 (6 bases). The V gene lost 0 bases and the J gene lost 9 bases, with 15 bases spanning the gap. The germline CDR1 and CDR2 sequences are SNHLY and FYNNEI. The CDR3 contains 15 residues. CDR3 loop: CASSEADRPYRPQHF. CDR3 nucleotide sequence: TGTGCCAGCAGTGAAGCAGACAGGCCCTATCGGCCCCAGCATTTT.

The genes are TRBV11-1 and TRBJ2-1, with 8 nucleotides matching TRBD2. Trimming at V came to 6 bases and at J to 0 bases, leaving 7 bases not matched to a gene. The germline V gene has CDR1 SGHAT and CDR2 FQDESV (reference sequence). The CDR3 has 16 amino acids. The CDR3 DNA reads as TGTGCCAGCAGGGGGACTAGACATCTCTCCTACAATGAGCAGTTCTTC. It yields the protein CASRGTRHLSYNEQFF.

The chain has TRBV21-1 and TRBJ2-3; whether TRBD1, the table's D call, matches the DNA was not checked. TRBV21-1 is designated a pseudogene. This CDR3 contains 13 residues. CDR3 protein: CGKTGDTTDTQYF. CDR3 DNA sequence: TGTGGCAAGACAGGGGACACCACAGATACGCAGTATTTT.

The table lists this clone with a count of one. The chain uses TRBV6-5 and TRBJ2-1, with TRBD2 as a possible D gene (5 bases). The germline V gene has CDR1 MNHEY and CDR2 SVGAGI. Trimming pared 3 bases from V and 15 bases from J, leaving 18 bases between. CDR3 length: 13 residues. CDR3 DNA: TGTGCCAGCAGTTATGGAGGCGGGCAAAAGCCGTTCTTC. It codes for CASSYGGGQKPFF.

The gene calls are TRBV15 and TRBJ2-7; 7 bases agree with TRBD2. Germline CDR1 is LNHNV and CDR2 is YYDKDF (reference sequence). This CDR3 region has 14 residues. With 5 bases clipped from V and 4 bases from J, the junction kept 8 bases outside the gene matches. This chain's CDR3 is CATSGASGNYEQYF. CDR3 DNA sequence: TGTGCCACCAGCGGGGCTAGCGGAAATTACGAGCAGTACTTC.

The gene calls are TRBV7-7 and TRBJ2-1; 12 positions match TRBD2. The CDR3 has 15 amino acids. CDR1 is SSHAT, CDR2 FNYEAQ, per germline (reference sequence). The ends lost 5 bases at V and 7 bases at J; junction bases unmatched: 6. CDR3 DNA: TGTGCCAGCAGCAAGACTAGCGGGAGTCTTAATGAGCAGTTCTTC. Translation gives CASSKTSGSLNEQFF. Full variable domain (missing parts from reference TRBV7-7 and TRBJ2-1): GAGVSQSPRYKVTKRGQDVTLRCDPISSHATLYWYQQALGQGPEFLTYFNYEAQPDKSGLPSDRFSAERPEGSISTLTIQRTEQRDSAMYRCASSKTSGSLNEQFFGPGTRLTVL.

The chain combines TRBV10-2 with TRBJ2-7; the match to TRBD2 covers 15 bases. Germline V gene data show CDR1 as WSHSY and CDR2 as SAAADI. The J segment lost 0 bases and the V segment lost 3 bases, leaving 3 bases of the junction unmatched. The CDR3 runs 17 residues. In DNA, the CDR3 is TGCGCCAGCAGTGACGGGACTAGCGGGAGGAGCTCCTACGAGCAGTACTTC. This gives the protein CASSDGTSGRSSYEQYF.

The gene calls are TRBV7-9 and TRBJ2-5, with TRBD2 matching 10 bases. Losses at the gene ends were 1 base for V and 5 bases for J; bases not matched to a gene: 4. Germline values: CDR1 SEHNR, CDR2 FQNEAQ (reference sequence). The CDR3 has 15 amino acids. The CDR3 sequence: CASSLDSGRGETQYF. CDR3 coding DNA: TGTGCCAGCAGCTTAGACAGCGGGAGGGGGGAGACCCAGTACTTC.

The chain recombines TRBV2 with TRBJ1-1; TRBD1 might be the D (5 bases). The V end was cut by 4 bases, the J end by 1 base, with 7 bases between. This CDR3 contains 13 residues. Germline V gene lookup returns CDR1 SNHLY and CDR2 FYNNEI. Written as DNA, the CDR3 is TGTGCCAGCAGTGTAGGGGAGAACACTGAAGCTTTCTTT. It translates to CASSVGENTEAFF.

The rearrangement uses TRBV7-6 and TRBJ1-1, with 10 bases matching TRBD1. Germline V gives CDR1 SGHVS, CDR2 FNYEAQ. There are 18 residues in the CDR3. Trimming cost V 5 bases and J 0 bases; bases outside gene matches: 12. As DNA, the CDR3 is TGTGCCAGCAGCCCGATAGTGGGACAGGGGCCACTGAACACTGAAGCTTTCTTT. It translates to CASSPIVGQGPLNTEAFF. The full variable domain, in which reference TRBV7-6 and TRBJ1-1 provide the parts outside the CDR3, is GAGVSQSPRYKVTKRGQDVALRCDPISGHVSLYWYRQALGQGPEFLTYFNYEAQQDKSGLPNDRFSAERPEGSISTLTIQRTEQRDSAMYRCASSPIVGQGPLNTEAFFGQGTRLTVV.

The count of this clone is one. V gene TRBV3-1 (or the pseudogene TRBV3-2) combines with J gene TRBJ2-5; TRBD1 matches 7 bases. The V gene end was trimmed by 4 bases and the J gene end by 4 bases; junction bases not matched to a gene: 0. This CDR3 is built from 12 residues. In germline, CDR1 is LGHDT, CDR2 YNNKEL (reference sequence). The CDR3 DNA reads TGTGCCAGCAGCCCAGGGGGAGAGACCCAGTACTTC. It yields the protein CASSPGGETQYF.

The count of this clone is one. The chain joins TRBV19 to TRBJ2-3, with TRBD2 identical over 14 bases. Per the germline V gene, CDR1 is LNHDA and CDR2 is SQIVND (reference sequence). J gave up 2 bases and V 7 bases, and 2 bases lay outside the gene matches. CDR3 length equals 15 residues. This CDR3 reads CASMGLAGATDTQYF. CDR3 bases: TGTGCCAGTATGGGACTAGCGGGGGCCACAGATACGCAGTATTTT.

V gene TRBV28 combines with J gene TRBJ1-3; 8 positions match TRBD1. V gave up 6 bases and J gave up 0 bases; unmatched junction bases: 13. The length of the CDR3 is 18 residues. CDR1 is MDHEN and CDR2 is SYDVKM in the germline V gene. This CDR3 is CASRRDRGAHYSGNTIYF. In DNA form, the CDR3 reads TGTGCCAGCAGGCGCGACAGGGGCGCACACTACTCTGGAAACACCATATATTTT.

This chain connects TRBV4-2 to TRBJ1-5; D is undetermined. V dropped 0 bases and J dropped 4 bases, with 4 bases sitting between them. This CDR3 is 13 amino acids long. Germline-derived CDR1 and CDR2 are LGHNA and YNFKEQ. Here the CDR3 reads CASSQDGNQPQHF. DNA for the CDR3: TGTGCCAGCAGCCAAGACGGTAATCAGCCCCAGCATTTT.

The sample holds one count of this clone. The sample has other DNA sequences that encode this CDR3 too. The chain has TRBV28 and TRBJ2-7, with TRBD2 identical over 9 bases. V lost 4 bases to trimming and J lost 3 bases; unmatched junction nucleotides: 16. This CDR3 has 18 residues. Germline V lookup: CDR1 MDHEN, CDR2 SYDVKM. The CDR3 spells CASSSLPTQFSGSYEQYF. The CDR3 nucleotides read TGTGCCAGCAGTTCCTTACCCACTCAATTTAGCGGGAGCTACGAGCAGTACTTC.

The chain has TRBV11-1 and TRBJ2-5; D may be TRBD1 (5 bases). Between the trimmed V and J ends, which lost 2 bases and 2 bases, there was a span of 9 bases. Germline values: CDR1 SGHAT, CDR2 FQDESV (reference sequence). The CDR3 consists of 14 residues. CDR3 loop: CASSLRKGQETQYF. As DNA, the CDR3 is TGTGCCAGCAGCTTAAGGAAGGGGCAAGAGACCCAGTACTTC. Filled out from reference TRBV11-1 and TRBJ2-5, the complete variable domain reads EAEVAQSPRYKITEKSQAVAFWCDPISGHATLYWYRQILGQGPELLVQFQDESVVDDSQLPKDRFSAERLKGVDSTLKIQPAELGDSAMYLCASSLRKGQETQYFGPGTRLLVL.

Here the CDR3 reads CASSPEGRAYNEQFF. In DNA, the CDR3 is TGTGCCAGCTCACCGGAGGGGCGAGCCTACAATGAGCAGTTCTTC. The chain has TRBV18 and TRBJ2-1; D is possibly TRBD2 (6 bases). The CDR3 runs 15 residues. Germline CDR1 and CDR2: KGHSH and LQKENI. With 3 bases removed from V and 2 bases from J, the gap between germline ends came to 11 bases.